These 14 T cell receptor beta chains were all obtained from the same sample, sequenced in a study of T-cell memory formation after mild COVID-19. In TCRdb, the 5' RACE reads were re-called with MiXCR into one record per CDR3 protein. Of 300,000 to 400,000 distinct CDR3 sequences listed, roughly 15% are singletons. Sequencing was done on a sample of PBMCs or a T cell subset sorted from them (not recorded which). Receptors originate from a man aged 18 to 35 who had mild COVID-19 (a few samples of this study predate the infection). Cell type and time point are not known.

The chain uses TRBV6-6 and TRBJ2-5; 9 bases are a match to TRBD2. The V and J ends lost 6 bases and 7 bases, in that order; junction bases with no gene match: 12. Germline V gene lookup returns CDR1 MNHNY and CDR2 SVGAGI (reference sequence). The CDR3 length is 15 residues. The CDR3 sequence: CASSNSGGTEGTQYF. The CDR3 region has the DNA TGTGCCAGCAGCAATAGCGGGGGAACCGAGGGGACCCAGTACTTC.

This chain links TRBV6-2 or TRBV6-3 with TRBJ1-6; D gene uncertain. The CDR3 length is 13 residues. Germline V lookup: CDR1 MNHEY, CDR2 SVGEGT. The V end was cut by 7 bases, the J end by 8 bases, with 12 bases between. Here the CDR3 DNA reads TGTGCCAGCACCAAGGGTACCTATTCACCCCTCCACTTT. Translated: CASTKGTYSPLHF.

The rearrangement joins TRBV6-6 to TRBJ2-3; TRBD2 might be the D (7 bases). V was shortened by 0 bases and J by 0 bases, with 19 bases between the two germline ends. CDR1 is MNHNY and CDR2 is SVGAGI in the germline V gene (reference sequence). This CDR3 has 19 amino acids. The CDR3 here is CASSYSGGRGPASTDTQYF. In DNA, the CDR3 is TGTGCCAGCAGTTACTCCGGGGGGCGCGGCCCCGCTAGCACAGATACGCAGTATTTT.

This clonotype was counted at least ten times. The chain combines TRBV5-6 with TRBJ2-1, with 8 nucleotides matching TRBD2. There are 16 residues in the CDR3. V was pared by 6 bases and J by 3 bases, with 11 bases of the junction left unmatched. Germline CDR1 and CDR2: SGHDT and YYEEEE. CDR3 in DNA: TGTGCCAGCACCCTGGCTCTGCTAGCGGGCTACAATGAGCAGTTCTTC. Translated, it gives CASTLALLAGYNEQFF.

This clonotype was seen only a few times. At one end the junction does not follow the germline gene, possibly because of a read error. The chain couples TRBV19 to TRBJ2-1; TRBD1 matches 8 bases. This CDR3 has 13 amino acids. CDR1 is LNHDA and CDR2 is SQIVND in the germline V gene (reference sequence). CDR3 coding DNA: TGTGCCAGTAGTATGGGGGACCAGGGGGCCCTCGTCTTC. Amino acid sequence: CASSMGDQGALVF. The full variable domain, rest sourced from reference TRBV19 and TRBJ2-1, is DGGITQSPKYLFRKEGQNVTLSCEQNLNHDAMYWYRQDPGQGLRLIYYSQIVNDFQKGDIAEGYSVSREKKESFPLTVTSAQKNPTAFYLCASSMGDQGALVFGPGTRLTVL.

J is TRBJ2-1 and V is TRBV3-1; weak D call: TRBD2 (6 bases). Trimming took off 1 base at V and 5 bases at J, with 9 bases between the two ends. The CDR3 consists of 14 residues. Germline V lookup: CDR1 LGHDT, CDR2 YNNKEL (reference sequence). Here the CDR3 reads CASSQAAGHNEQFF. The CDR3 bases are TGTGCCAGCAGCCAAGCAGCGGGCCACAATGAGCAGTTCTTC.

This clonotype has just a few counts. The J gene is TRBJ2-5, the V gene TRBV5-1; TRBD1 aligns across 7 bases. Germline lookup yields CDR1 SGHRS and CDR2 YFSETQ. J was trimmed by 4 bases and V by 4 bases; bases with no gene match: 7. The CDR3 loop spans 14 amino acids. The CDR3 sequence: CASSPTTGLETQYF. The CDR3 DNA reads TGCGCCAGCAGCCCTACGACAGGGCTAGAGACCCAGTACTTC.

The CDR3 is CASRPGGNTGELFF. For the CDR3, the DNA is TGTGCCAGCAGGCCGGGGGGGAACACCGGGGAGCTGTTTTTT. The chain combines TRBV6-5 with TRBJ2-2, with 7 nucleotides matching TRBD2. With V trimmed by 6 bases and J by 1 base, 2 bases remained unmatched. The CDR3 is 14 amino acids. The germline gives CDR1 MNHEY, CDR2 SVGAGI.

The chain is built from TRBV29-1 and TRBJ1-3; D gene uncertain. V dropped 7 bases and J dropped 4 bases, with 8 bases sitting between them. This CDR3 region has 11 residues. Germline V lookup: CDR1 SQVTM, CDR2 ANQGSEA. The DNA for the CDR3 is TGCAGCGGGGGATCCGGAAACACCATATATTTT. This gives the protein CSGGSGNTIYF.

The chain recombines TRBV2 with TRBJ2-2; D is unresolved. The CDR3 runs 13 residues. Germline CDR1 is SNHLY and CDR2 is FYNNEI. V lost 10 bases to trimming and J lost 1 base, with 10 bases between them. CDR3 in amino acids: CATRLQNTGELFF. DNA of the CDR3: TGTGCCACCAGACTCCAGAACACCGGGGAGCTGTTTTTT.

The chain recombines TRBV20-1 with TRBJ1-5; 8 positions match TRBD1. CDR1 is DFQATT and CDR2 is SNEGSKA in the germline V gene (reference sequence). V dropped 2 bases and J dropped 1; count of bases not matched to a gene: 1. This CDR3 spans 14 amino acids. Here the CDR3 DNA reads TGCAGTGCTAGAAGGACAGGGAGCAATCAGCCCCAGCATTTT. It codes for CSARRTGSNQPQHF.

This clonotype came up many times. J is TRBJ2-3 and V is TRBV20-1; a weak D match, TRBD2 (6 bases). Germline CDR1 is DFQATT and CDR2 is SNEGSKA (reference sequence). This CDR3 has 14 residues. Trimming took 2 bases from V and 3 from J, leaving 12 bases between them. The CDR3 DNA reads TGCAGTGCTAGAAGGTCGGCGGGGACAGATACGCAGTATTTT. Translation: CSARRSAGTDTQYF.

There are many counts of this clonotype. CDR3 sequence reads: CASSWDGVTYF. CDR3 nucleotide sequence: TGTGCCAGCAGTTGGGACGGGGTAACGTACTTC. The rearrangement joins TRBV12-3 or TRBV12-4 to TRBJ2-7; D is perhaps TRBD1 or TRBD2 (5 bases each). V was shortened by 4 bases and J by 12 bases, with 13 bases between the two germline ends. The length of the CDR3 is 11 residues.

This clonotype was counted a few times. The chain couples TRBV6-6 to TRBJ2-7, with 7 positions matching TRBD1. The V gene end was trimmed by 6 bases and the J gene end by 1 base; junction bases not matched to a gene: 0. This CDR3 has 12 residues. Germline loops: CDR1 MNHNY, CDR2 SVGAGI (reference sequence). The CDR3 DNA follows: TGTGCCAGCAGGGGACAGTCCTACGAGCAGTACGTC. This translates into CASRGQSYEQYV.